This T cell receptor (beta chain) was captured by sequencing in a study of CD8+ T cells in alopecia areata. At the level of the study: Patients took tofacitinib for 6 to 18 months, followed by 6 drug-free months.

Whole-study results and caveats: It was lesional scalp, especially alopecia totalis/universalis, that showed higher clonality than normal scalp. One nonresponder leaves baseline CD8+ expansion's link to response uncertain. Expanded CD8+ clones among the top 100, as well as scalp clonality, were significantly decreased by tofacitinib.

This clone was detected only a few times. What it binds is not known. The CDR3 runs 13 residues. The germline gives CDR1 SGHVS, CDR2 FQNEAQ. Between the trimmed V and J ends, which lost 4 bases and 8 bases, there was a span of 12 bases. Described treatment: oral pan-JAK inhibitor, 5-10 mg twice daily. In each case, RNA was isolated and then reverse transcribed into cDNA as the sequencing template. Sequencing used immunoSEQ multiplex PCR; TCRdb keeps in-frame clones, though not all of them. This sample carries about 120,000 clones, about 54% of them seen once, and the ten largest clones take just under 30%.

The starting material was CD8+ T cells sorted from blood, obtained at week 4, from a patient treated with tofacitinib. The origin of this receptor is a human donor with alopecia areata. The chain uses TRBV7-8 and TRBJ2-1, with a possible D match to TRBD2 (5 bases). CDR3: CASSSQRRDEQFF. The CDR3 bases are TGTGCCAGCAGCTCTCAGCGGCGGGATGAGCAGTTCTTC. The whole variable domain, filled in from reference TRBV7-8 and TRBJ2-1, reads GAGVSQSPRYKVAKRGQDVALRCDPISGHVSLFWYQQALGQGPEFLTYFQNEAQLDKSGLPSDRFFAERPEGSVSTLKIQRTQQEDSAVYLCASSSQRRDEQFFGPGTRLTVL.